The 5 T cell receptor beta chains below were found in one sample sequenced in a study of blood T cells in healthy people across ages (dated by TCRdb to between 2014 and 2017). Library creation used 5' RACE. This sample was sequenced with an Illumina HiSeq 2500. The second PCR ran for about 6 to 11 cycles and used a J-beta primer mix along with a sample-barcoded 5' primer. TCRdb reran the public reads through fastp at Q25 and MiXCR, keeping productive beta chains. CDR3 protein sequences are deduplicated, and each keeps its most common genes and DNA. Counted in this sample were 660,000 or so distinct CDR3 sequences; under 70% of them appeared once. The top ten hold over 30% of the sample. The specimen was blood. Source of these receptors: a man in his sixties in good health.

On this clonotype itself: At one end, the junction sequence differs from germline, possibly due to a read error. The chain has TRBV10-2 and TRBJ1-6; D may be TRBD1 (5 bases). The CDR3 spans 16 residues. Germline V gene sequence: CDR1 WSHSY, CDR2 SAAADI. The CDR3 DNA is TGTGCCAGCAGTGATCAGGGTGTCGCTTGGAATTCACCCCTCCACTTT. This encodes CASSDQGVAWNSPLHF.

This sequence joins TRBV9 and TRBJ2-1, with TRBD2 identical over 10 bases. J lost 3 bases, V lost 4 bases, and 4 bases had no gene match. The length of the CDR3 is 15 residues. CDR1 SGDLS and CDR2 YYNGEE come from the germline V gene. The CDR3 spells CASSPIAGGYNEQFF. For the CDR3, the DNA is TGTGCCAGCAGCCCTATAGCGGGGGGCTACAATGAGCAGTTCTTC.

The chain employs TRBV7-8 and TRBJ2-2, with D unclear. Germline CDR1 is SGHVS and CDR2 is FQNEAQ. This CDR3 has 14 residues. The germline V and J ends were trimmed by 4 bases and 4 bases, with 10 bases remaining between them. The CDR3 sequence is CASSSRTPTGELFF. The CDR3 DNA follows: TGTGCCAGCAGCTCGCGGACCCCCACCGGGGAGCTGTTTTTT.

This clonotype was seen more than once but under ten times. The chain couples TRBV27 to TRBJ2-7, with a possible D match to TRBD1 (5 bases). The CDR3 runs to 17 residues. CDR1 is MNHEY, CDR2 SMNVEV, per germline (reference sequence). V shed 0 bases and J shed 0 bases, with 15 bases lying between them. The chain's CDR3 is CASSLSRTDDSSYEQYF. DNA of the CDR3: TGTGCCAGCAGTTTATCGAGAACGGACGACAGCTCCTACGAGCAGTACTTC.

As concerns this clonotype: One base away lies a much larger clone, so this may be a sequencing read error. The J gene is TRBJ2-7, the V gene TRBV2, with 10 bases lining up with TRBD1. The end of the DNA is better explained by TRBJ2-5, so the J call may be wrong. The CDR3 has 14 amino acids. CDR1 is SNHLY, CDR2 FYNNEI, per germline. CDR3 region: CASSDGQGVETQYF. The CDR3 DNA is TGTGCCAGCAGTGACGGACAGGGGGTAGAGACCCAGTACTTC.